These 26 T cell receptor beta chains were sequenced from one sample in a study of regulatory T cells in long-lasting Graves disease. Regarding time point: newly diagnosed GD, antithyroid drugs for less than 3 months. There was RNA extracted from PBMCs, and the TCR library was made from it. Relying on iRepertoire HTBI primers and Arm-PCR of CDR3 regions, the team built TCR beta libraries. TCRdb itself ran the multiplex PCR reads through MiXCR, one entry per CDR3 protein. This sample has roughly 610,000 distinct CDR3 sequences, with about 16% found just once. This same sample was also part of a study on T cells in Graves' hyperthyroidism and ophthalmopathy.

Sequencing used peripheral blood mononuclear cells (PBMCs), obtained at new diagnosis, from a patient treated with antithyroid drugs. Source of these receptors: a young man with Graves disease.

This clonotype was detected only once. The V call is TRBV5-4, the J call TRBJ2-1; D not resolved. CDR1 and CDR2 from the germline V gene are SGHNT and YYREEE (reference sequence). V was clipped by 3 bases and J by 3 bases, with 10 bases between them. The CDR3 sequence is 14 residues long. CDR3 sequence: CASSSDRYYNEQFF. The CDR3, as DNA: TGTGCCAGCAGCTCCGACCGTTACTACAATGAGCAGTTCTTC.

This clonotype was detected ten times or more. V is TRBV5-1 and J is TRBJ2-1; 11 positions agree with TRBD1. The CDR3 extends over 16 amino acids. The germline V gene encodes CDR1 SGHRS and CDR2 YFSETQ. V lost 0 bases, J lost 12 bases, and 11 bases stayed unmatched. The CDR3 protein is CASSLAPDRTGGAQFF. As DNA, the CDR3 is TGCGCCAGCAGCTTGGCTCCTGACCGGACAGGGGGCGCGCAGTTCTTC.

This clonotype came up a few times. This chain connects TRBV28 to TRBJ1-5; D gene ambiguous. The CDR3 contains 15 residues. Germline CDR1 and CDR2: MDHEN and SYDVKM. V gave up 6 bases and J gave up 4 bases, with 16 bases separating them. CDR3 region: CASRRLTATNQPQHF. CDR3 nucleotide sequence: TGTGCCAGCAGACGCCTGACGGCAACTAATCAGCCCCAGCATTTT.

This clonotype occurred many times. This may be a read error, as it is one base from a much larger clone. J is TRBJ2-5 and V is TRBV28; D gene uncertain. Per germline, CDR1 MDHEN and CDR2 SYDVKM. With 6 bases removed from V and 1 base from J, the gap between germline ends came to 3 bases. The CDR3 contains 11 residues. The DNA of the CDR3 is TGTGCCAGCAGGTCCCAAGAGACCCAGTACTTC. This translates into CASRSQETQYF.

This clonotype occurred many times. The limits of the CDR3 on the DNA are not certain, so only TCRdb's listed CDR3 is given. This chain joins TRBV27 and TRBJ2-3; the table's TRBD2 call for D was not verified on the DNA. The CDR3 length is 17 residues, termini included. CDR1 is MNHEY, CDR2 SMNVEV, per germline (reference sequence). CDR3: CASSSSASGRVTDTQYF.

The chain has TRBV5-1 and TRBJ1-3; TRBD1 matches at 7 bases. This CDR3 comprises 16 residues. Losses at the gene ends were 0 bases for V and 3 bases for J; bases not matched to a gene: 6. Germline V lookup: CDR1 SGHRS, CDR2 YFSETQ. CDR3 coding DNA: TGCGCCAGCAGCTTGGAAGTGACAGGGAATGGAAACACCATATATTTT. Protein: CASSLEVTGNGNTIYF.

The rearrangement links TRBV12-3 or TRBV12-4 to TRBJ2-3; 7 nucleotides agree with TRBD2. Trimming cost V 6 bases and J 7 bases; bases outside gene matches: 10. This CDR3 is built from 14 residues. The CDR3 sequence: CASRGGMRFYTQYF. The CDR3 DNA reads as TGTGCCAGCAGGGGGGGGATGCGCTTTTATACGCAGTATTTT.

The V gene is TRBV18, the J gene TRBJ2-1; 8 bases align to TRBD2. Germline CDR1 KGHSH, CDR2 LQKENI. CDR3 size: 16 residues. The junction had 10 bases not matched to a gene; V was cut back by 5 bases and J by 4 bases. DNA of the CDR3: TGTGCCAGCTCATCCAGTAGCGGGACTCCTTACAATGAGCAGTTCTTC. This translates into CASSSSSGTPYNEQFF. The variable domain in full, completed from reference TRBV18 and TRBJ2-1, reads NAGVMQNPRHLVRRRGQEARLRCSPMKGHSHVYWYRQLPEEGLKFMVYLQKENIIDESGMPKERFSAEFPKEGPSILRIQQVVRGDSAAYFCASSSSSGTPYNEQFFGPGTRLTVL.

The J gene is TRBJ2-7, the V gene TRBV20-1; 7 bases map to TRBD2. With V trimmed by 0 bases and J by 6 bases, 8 bases remained unmatched. Germline values: CDR1 DFQATT, CDR2 SNEGSKA (reference sequence). CDR3 length: 14 amino acids. The CDR3 protein is CSARESGTGLEQYF. For the CDR3, the DNA is TGCAGTGCTAGAGAGAGCGGGACGGGTCTCGAGCAGTACTTC.

This clonotype has only a few counts. The chain has TRBV29-1 and TRBJ2-3; 9 positions agree with TRBD2. Judging by the DNA end, TRBJ2-5 fits better; the J call may be wrong. The CDR3 extends over 13 amino acids. Germline V lookup: CDR1 SQVTM, CDR2 ANQGSEA. CDR3 sequence reads: CSVALAGSETQYF. For the CDR3, the DNA is TGCAGCGTTGCCCTAGCGGGAAGTGAGACCCAGTACTTC.

This sequence joins TRBV7-2 and TRBJ2-5; 11 nucleotides match TRBD2. V was pared by 5 bases and J by 6 bases, with 14 bases of the junction left unmatched. This CDR3 spans 17 amino acids. Germline CDR1 SGHTA, CDR2 FQGNSA. CDR3 nucleotides: TGTGCCAGCAGCCCGAGGTCGCTAGCGGGAGGTGGAAAGACCCAGTACTTC. This codes for CASSPRSLAGGGKTQYF.

This clonotype was recorded a few times. The chain has TRBV7-8 and TRBJ2-4; 14 bases agree with TRBD2. With V trimmed by 5 bases and J by 8 bases, 5 bases remained unmatched. The germline V gene encodes CDR1 SGHVS and CDR2 FQNEAQ. The CDR3 sequence is 15 residues long. The CDR3 reads CASSEGTSGSYIQYF. The CDR3 DNA follows: TGTGCCAGCAGCGAAGGGACTAGCGGGAGTTACATTCAGTACTTC.

V gene TRBV27 combines with J gene TRBJ2-2; D is uncertain. The germline V gene has CDR1 MNHEY and CDR2 SMNVEV (reference sequence). V lost 5 bases and J 6 bases, leaving 13 bases between the germline ends. CDR3 size: 14 residues. CDR3 nucleotide sequence: TGTGCCAGCAGTCCCGGTGTGTGGGCCGGGGAGCTGTTTTTT. This gives the protein CASSPGVWAGELFF.

In its sample, this clonotype was seen many times. The V call is TRBV20-1, the J call TRBJ2-5; unclear D gene. The length of the CDR3 is 11 residues. CDR1 is DFQATT, CDR2 SNEGSKA, per germline (reference sequence). Written as DNA, the CDR3 is TGCTTCACTCAGGACCAAGAGACCCAGTACTTC. Amino acid sequence: CFTQDQETQYF.

In this sample, this clonotype turned up many times. The chain carries TRBV7-3 and TRBJ2-1; the match to TRBD2 covers 7 bases. Germline CDR1 reads SGHTA; CDR2 reads FQGTGA. The CDR3 is made up of 15 amino acids. V gave up 2 bases and J gave up 4 bases; unmatched junction bases: 5. For the CDR3, the DNA is TGTGCCAGCAGCTTAGGTCTAGCGGAGTACAATGAGCAGTTCTTC. This translates into CASSLGLAEYNEQFF.

This clonotype was recorded at least ten times. The V call is TRBV12-3 or TRBV12-4, the J call TRBJ2-1; D is possibly TRBD2 (5 bases). The V gene lost 5 bases and the J gene lost 6 bases, with 11 bases spanning the gap. This CDR3 has 13 amino acids. CDR3 sequence: CASSPGGGNEQFF. DNA of the CDR3: TGTGCCAGCAGTCCGGGTGGAGGCAATGAGCAGTTCTTC.

This clonotype was found many times. This sequence joins TRBV2 and TRBJ2-6; D is ambiguous. Trimming shortened V by 2 bases and J by 4 bases, and 18 bases separated the two germline ends. Germline V gene sequence: CDR1 SNHLY, CDR2 FYNNEI. This CDR3 has 18 residues. CDR3 sequence: CASSERVAREAGANVLTF. The CDR3 DNA is TGTGCCAGCAGTGAAAGGGTTGCCCGAGAGGCGGGGGCCAACGTCCTGACTTTC.

This clonotype occurred many times. The chain joins TRBV19 to TRBJ1-1, with D perhaps TRBD1 (6 bases). Germline V gene data show CDR1 as LNHDA and CDR2 as SQIVND (reference sequence). The CDR3 sequence is 15 residues long. Trimming stripped 0 bases from V and 5 bases from J, with 13 bases between. The CDR3 region has the DNA TGTGCCAGTAGTATAGAGGCCAGGGGAGGGACTGAAGCTTTCTTT. Its translation: CASSIEARGGTEAFF.

V is TRBV30 and J is TRBJ1-6, with D uncertain. The germline V and J ends were trimmed by 4 bases and 15 bases, with 13 bases remaining between them. The CDR3 contains 11 residues. Germline V gene data show CDR1 as GTSNPN and CDR2 as SVGIG (reference sequence). Here the CDR3 reads CAWKIGVRLHF. In DNA, the CDR3 is TGTGCCTGGAAGATTGGGGTTCGCCTCCACTTT.

There are a few counts of this clonotype. V and J are TRBV7-8 and TRBJ2-7; D is perhaps TRBD2 (5 bases). This CDR3 has 15 amino acids. Per germline, CDR1 SGHVS and CDR2 FQNEAQ. With 4 bases removed from V and 2 bases from J, the gap between germline ends came to 15 bases. CDR3 region: CASSWSGGSTYEQYF. In DNA form, the CDR3 reads TGTGCCAGCAGCTGGTCTGGAGGATCCACCTACGAGCAGTACTTC.

The V gene is TRBV14, the J gene TRBJ2-1; 9 nucleotides line up with TRBD2. V lost 7 bases, J lost 4 bases, and 5 bases stayed unmatched. Germline lookup yields CDR1 SGHDN and CDR2 FVKESK. This CDR3 contains 14 residues. The CDR3: CASKSGRWYNEQFF. Here the CDR3 DNA reads TGTGCCAGCAAGAGCGGGAGGTGGTACAATGAGCAGTTCTTC.

This clonotype was picked up many times. The chain is built from TRBV11-3 and TRBJ1-1, with 8 bases aligning to TRBD1. Germline V CDR1 and CDR2: SGHNT, YENEEA. J was trimmed by 2 bases and V by 5 bases; bases with no gene match: 7. The CDR3 length is 15 residues. CDR3 nucleotide sequence: TGTGCCAGCAGCCGAGGACAGGGCTTCAACACTGAAGCTTTCTTT. It translates to CASSRGQGFNTEAFF.

The chain recombines TRBV9 with TRBJ2-1; 10 bases line up with TRBD2. Germline CDR1 reads SGDLS; CDR2 reads YYNGEE. The J segment lost 6 bases and the V segment lost 0 bases, leaving 12 bases of the junction unmatched. CDR3 length: 18 residues. The CDR3 here is CASSVGGTLAGNGNEQFF. For the CDR3, the DNA is TGTGCCAGCAGCGTAGGTGGGACACTAGCGGGAAATGGCAATGAGCAGTTCTTC.

Ten or more counts support this clonotype. This chain joins TRBV6-5 and TRBJ2-7, with a weak D call TRBD2 (6 bases). The CDR3 loop spans 16 amino acids. V was trimmed by 0 bases and J by 0 bases, leaving 12 bases between them. Germline CDR1 MNHEY, CDR2 SVGAGI. DNA for the CDR3: TGTGCCAGCAGTTACTCGGGGGGACCAAACTCCTACGAGCAGTACTTC. This encodes CASSYSGGPNSYEQYF.

Many counts were recorded for this clonotype. CDR3 in amino acids: CASSSDISGELFF. CDR3 in DNA: TGCGCCAGCAGCTCGGACATTTCCGGGGAGCTGTTTTTT. The gene calls are TRBV5-1 and TRBJ2-2; TRBD1 is a possible D gene (5 bases). Germline V lookup: CDR1 SGHRS, CDR2 YFSETQ. V lost 3 bases, J lost 6 bases, and 9 bases lay in between. The CDR3 is 13 residues long.

This clonotype has just a few counts. The chain recombines TRBV11-3 with TRBJ2-3; D is possibly TRBD2 (8 bases). The CDR3 consists of 17 residues. The germline V and J ends were trimmed by 4 bases and 4 bases, with 21 bases remaining between them. CDR1 and CDR2 from the germline V gene are SGHNT and YENEEA. CDR3 coding DNA: TGTGCCAGCAGCTCGGGGGGGTGGGACAGCGATCCAGATACGCAGTATTTT. Its translation is CASSSGGWDSDPDTQYF.